These 26 T cell receptor beta chains share one sample of origin, sequenced in a study of blood T cells in healthy people across ages. A second about 6 to 12 cycle PCR used barcoded and J-beta primers. Via MiXCR, TCRdb re-called the 5' RACE reads, giving one row per CDR3 protein. The table records 1.8 million or so distinct CDR3 sequences, about 39% of them present only once. The sample was blood. Receptor source: a human donor in good health.

This clonotype has just a few counts. This chain uses TRBV29-1 with TRBJ1-4, with 7 bases aligning to TRBD1. The CDR3 runs to 12 residues. Germline V gene lookup returns CDR1 SQVTM and CDR2 ANQGSEA. J was trimmed by 7 bases and V by 6 bases; bases with no gene match: 5. In DNA, the CDR3 is TGCAGCGTCGAACAGGGGAGTGAAAAACTGTTTTTT. Translated: CSVEQGSEKLFF. Supplemented by reference TRBV29-1 and TRBJ1-4, the full variable domain reads SAVISQKPSRDICQRGTSLTIQCQVDSQVTMMFWYRQQPGQSLTLIATANQGSEATYESGFVIDKFPISRPNLTFSTLTVSNMSPEDSSIYLCSVEQGSEKLFFGSGTQLSVL.

The CDR3 is CNPEQGGDEAFF. CDR3 DNA sequence: TGCAATCCCGAGCAGGGGGGAGATGAAGCTTTCTTT. The chain couples TRBV20-1 to TRBJ1-1; TRBD1 matches 7 bases. This CDR3 has 12 residues. Germline V gives CDR1 DFQATT, CDR2 SNEGSKA (reference sequence).

This clonotype was counted at least ten times. The chain has TRBV20-1 and TRBJ2-1, with TRBD2 identical over 7 bases. The CDR3 extends over 14 amino acids. Germline V lookup: CDR1 DFQATT, CDR2 SNEGSKA (reference sequence). V dropped 5 bases and J dropped 2; count of bases not matched to a gene: 6. CDR3 in amino acids: CSAAGESAYNEQFF. CDR3 in DNA: TGCAGTGCTGCGGGGGAGTCGGCCTACAATGAGCAGTTCTTC.

This clonotype was observed a few times. The CDR3 DNA reads TGCAGCCCTGGGGGGGGGGGCAATGAGCAGTTCTTC. As protein: CSPGGGGNEQFF. V usage is TRBV29-1 and J usage is TRBJ2-1, with TRBD2 matching 7 bases. CDR3 length: 12 amino acids. Germline CDR1 SQVTM, CDR2 ANQGSEA. The V segment lost 8 bases and the J segment 6 bases; nucleotides outside the gene matches: 7.

The table lists this clonotype with many counts. A much larger clone sits a single nucleotide away, making a read error possible. The chain joins TRBV7-6 to TRBJ2-4; D might be TRBD2 (5 bases). The CDR3 runs 15 residues. Germline CDR1 SGHVS, CDR2 FNYEAQ. Trimming shortened V by 1 base and J by 13 bases, and 20 bases separated the two germline ends. Written as DNA, the CDR3 is TGTGCCAGCAGCTTAGACGGGGAATCATACAATGAGCAGTACTTC. Amino acids: CASSLDGESYNEQYF.

The chain employs TRBV4-2 and TRBJ1-5; D is unclear. The CDR3 has 14 amino acids. Trimming shortened V by 1 base and J by 5 bases, and 9 bases separated the two germline ends. Germline V gives CDR1 LGHNA, CDR2 YNFKEQ. The CDR3 loop reads CASSQGGLDQPQHF. The CDR3 DNA is TGTGCCAGCAGCCAAGGGGGTCTCGATCAGCCCCAGCATTTT.

The V and J genes are TRBV20-1 and TRBJ2-4; 9 bases line up with TRBD1. The end of the DNA fits TRBJ2-7 better, so the J call may be wrong. In germline, CDR1 is DFQATT, CDR2 SNEGSKA (reference sequence). The length of the CDR3 is 16 residues. The CDR3 protein is CSARDHRGDRVHEQYF. CDR3 coding DNA: TGCAGTGCTAGAGATCATAGGGGGGACAGGGTCCACGAGCAGTACTTC.

The CDR3 is CASSFLGTVAKNIQYF. CDR3 DNA sequence: TGTGCCAGCAGCTTTTTGGGAACAGTAGCCAAAAACATTCAGTACTTC. The rearrangement joins TRBV7-2 to TRBJ2-4; unclear D gene. CDR3 length: 16 residues. CDR1 and CDR2 from the germline V gene are SGHTA and FQGNSA. V lost 3 bases and J 0 bases, leaving 12 bases between the germline ends. Combining the CDR3 with reference TRBV7-2 and TRBJ2-4 gives the whole variable domain GAGVSQSPSNKVTEKGKDVELRCDPISGHTALYWYRQSLGQGLEFLIYFQGNSAPDKSGLPSDRFSAERTGGSVSTLTIQRTQQEDSAVYLCASSFLGTVAKNIQYFGAGTRLSVL.

This clonotype was counted only a few times. The rearrangement links TRBV15 to TRBJ2-1; tentatively, D is TRBD2 (5 bases). V lost 8 bases and J 3 bases, leaving 14 bases between the germline ends. Germline CDR1 reads LNHNV; CDR2 reads YYDKDF (reference sequence). This CDR3 contains 14 residues. CDR3 sequence (DNA): TGTGCCACCGCAAACGGGGTTGGCTACAATGAGCAGTTCTTC. Translation: CATANGVGYNEQFF. Full variable domain (remainder filled in from reference TRBV15 and TRBJ2-1): DAMVIQNPRYQVTQFGKPVTLSCSQTLNHNVMYWYQQKSSQAPKLLFHYYDKDFNNEADTPDNFQSRRPNTSFCFLDIRSPGLGDTAMYLCATANGVGYNEQFFGPGTRLTVL.

This clonotype was detected only a few times. The chain combines TRBV27 with TRBJ2-1; a possible D gene is TRBD2 (6 bases). Per germline, CDR1 MNHEY and CDR2 SMNVEV (reference sequence). The CDR3 has 15 residues. V was pared by 7 bases and J by 0 bases, with 13 bases between. CDR3 in DNA: TGTGCCAGCAACAAAGCCGGGAGCTCCTACAATGAGCAGTTCTTC. Encoded protein: CASNKAGSSYNEQFF.

The CDR3 loop reads CASEIGTGSNEQFF. The CDR3 nucleotides read TGTGCCAGCGAGATCGGGACAGGATCGAATGAGCAGTTCTTC. V usage is TRBV28 and J usage is TRBJ2-1; 8 nucleotides line up with TRBD1. V lost 8 bases and J lost 7; bases outside the gene matches: 10. This CDR3 comprises 14 residues. The germline CDR1 and CDR2 sequences are MDHEN and SYDVKM.

In its sample, this clonotype was seen many times. The J gene is TRBJ2-1, the V gene TRBV29-1; 8 nucleotides match TRBD1. V lost 5 bases, J lost 6 bases, and 3 bases stayed unmatched. CDR3 length equals 12 residues. Per the germline V gene, CDR1 is SQVTM and CDR2 is ANQGSEA. The CDR3: CSVQGASNEQFF. As DNA, the CDR3 is TGCAGCGTTCAGGGGGCGAGCAATGAGCAGTTCTTC.

The CDR3 sequence is CSATGSTSSSYNEQFF. The CDR3, as DNA: TGCAGTGCTACCGGAAGCACGTCGAGCTCCTACAATGAGCAGTTCTTC. The V and J genes are TRBV20-1 and TRBJ2-1; D not certain. Trimming left V 4 bases short and J 0 bases short, with 16 bases between. Germline CDR1 and CDR2: DFQATT and SNEGSKA (reference sequence). The length of the CDR3 is 16 residues.

The V and J genes are TRBV25-1 and TRBJ2-7; 7 nucleotides align to TRBD2. CDR1 is MGHDK and CDR2 is SYGVNS in the germline V gene. The length of the CDR3 is 15 residues. V shed 11 bases, J shed 1 base, and the junction held 14 bases outside the gene matches. The CDR3 nucleotides are TGTGCCTCCAAGGAATCTAGCGGCCCATCCTACGAGCAGTACTTC. Translation: CASKESSGPSYEQYF.

This clonotype has just a few counts. The rearrangement links TRBV9 to TRBJ2-4; D is perhaps TRBD2 (6 bases). The DNA end is more similar to TRBJ2-7, so the J call may be wrong. CDR1 is SGDLS, CDR2 YYNGEE, per germline. The CDR3 spans 16 residues. DNA for the CDR3: TGTGCCAGCAGCGTAGGAGGTTCGGGGGAGGCCTACGAGCAGTACTTC. Its protein product is CASSVGGSGEAYEQYF.

The chain joins TRBV7-9 to TRBJ2-5; maybe TRBD2 (6 bases). The V and J ends lost 5 bases and 2 bases respectively, with 18 bases between them. The CDR3 has 16 residues. CDR1 is SEHNR, CDR2 FQNEAQ, per germline (reference sequence). CDR3 nucleotide sequence: TGTGCCAGCAGCGGACAAGCGGAGGGGACTCAAGAGACCCAGTACTTC. Translation: CASSGQAEGTQETQYF.

This clonotype was recorded a few times. The CDR3 spells CASSYIGQAGETQYF. CDR3 nucleotides: TGTGCCAGCAGTTACATTGGACAGGCGGGGGAGACCCAGTACTTC. This chain connects TRBV6-2 or TRBV6-3 to TRBJ2-5; a weak D match, TRBD1 (7 bases). V shed 2 bases and J shed 5 bases, with 15 bases lying between them. The CDR3 contains 15 residues. Germline V gene data show CDR1 as MNHEY and CDR2 as SVGEGT.

This clonotype appeared a single time. This chain joins TRBV27 and TRBJ1-5; tentative D call: TRBD1 (5 bases). The germline CDR1 and CDR2 sequences are MNHEY and SMNVEV (reference sequence). The CDR3 contains 16 residues. V dropped 4 bases and J dropped 0 bases, with 13 bases sitting between them. The CDR3 is CASSSQTDYSNQPQHF. CDR3 sequence (DNA): TGTGCCAGCAGTTCCCAGACAGATTATAGCAATCAGCCCCAGCATTTT.

For this clonotype: The junction departs from the called germline gene at one end, perhaps through a read error. The chain carries TRBV12-3 or TRBV12-4 and TRBJ2-3; D perhaps matches TRBD2 (5 bases). This CDR3 is 14 amino acids long. The CDR3 DNA reads as TGTGCAAGCAAGGACTCCCTCGGGGCAGATACGCAGTATTTT. Translating it yields CASKDSLGADTQYF.

With respect to this clonotype: A much larger clone differs from this one at a single base, so this may be a read error. The chain recombines TRBV12-3 or TRBV12-4 with TRBJ1-2; perhaps TRBD1 as D (6 bases). The CDR3 consists of 20 residues. The CDR3 bases are TGTGCCAGCAGTTTAGATACCATGACCCCGGGGGCGCGAACTAACTATGACTACACCTTC. Amino acids: CASSLDTMTPGARTNYDYTF.

This clonotype showed up many times. This rearrangement joins TRBV29-1 to TRBJ2-5; unclear D gene. Germline CDR1 reads SQVTM; CDR2 reads ANQGSEA. CDR3 size: 11 residues. Trimming removed 4 bases at V and 5 bases at J, with 8 bases between. The chain's CDR3 is CSVVRWETQYF. CDR3 sequence (DNA): TGCAGCGTTGTCCGGTGGGAGACCCAGTACTTC.

This clonotype came up a few times. The chain combines TRBV21-1 with TRBJ2-1; the listed D gene, TRBD1, was not tested against the DNA. TRBV21-1 is deemed a pseudogene. This CDR3 contains 18 residues. CDR3: CASTQNKKRQGTYNEQFF. CDR3 in DNA: TGTGCCAGCACCCAAAACAAAAAAAGACAGGGGACCTACAATGAGCAGTTCTTC.

This chain connects TRBV5-1 to TRBJ2-5; 8 bases map to TRBD2. With V trimmed by 2 bases and J by 11 bases, 14 bases remained unmatched. From germline, CDR1 is SGHRS and CDR2 YFSETQ. The CDR3 runs 15 residues. The CDR3 nucleotides are TGCGCCAGCAGCTTCCTTTTCGGGAGGGGCAATGAGCAGTACTTC. This encodes CASSFLFGRGNEQYF.

V and J are TRBV3-1 and TRBJ2-3; 9 nucleotides align to TRBD2. The V segment lost 4 bases and the J segment 3 bases; nucleotides outside the gene matches: 8. The CDR3 has 16 amino acids. Germline assignment: CDR1 LGHDT and CDR2 YNNKEL (reference sequence). DNA of the CDR3: TGTGCCAGCAGCCGAGGGACTAGCCTTTTTACAGATACGCAGTATTTT. Its protein is CASSRGTSLFTDTQYF.

This clonotype was seen only once. A much more abundant neighbour one base away suggests this may be a read error. The genes are TRBV5-6 and TRBJ2-1, with 7 bases identical to TRBD1. The CDR3 contains 16 residues. In germline, CDR1 is SGHDT, CDR2 YYEEEE. The CDR3 DNA follows: TGTGCCAGCAACTTGGGTTCTGCAGGGGGTACCCATGAGCAGTTCTTC. As protein: CASNLGSAGGTHEQFF.

This rearrangement joins TRBV5-6 to TRBJ1-1; D gene unclear. Germline CDR1 SGHDT, CDR2 YYEEEE. Trimming removed 5 bases at V and 4 bases at J, with 9 bases between. The CDR3 is 12 amino acids. The CDR3 bases are TGTGCCAGCAGTGAATTGACCACTGAAGCTTTCTTT. It translates to CASSELTTEAFF.